Following are 17 T cell receptor beta chains from one sample sequenced in a study of blood T cell repertoires in COVID-19. Sequencing used immunoSEQ multiplex PCR; TCRdb keeps in-frame clones, though not all of them. Of tens of thousands of clones listed, 60% to 80% are singletons. Source material: peripheral blood. These receptors came from a human donor in a cohort sampled during active COVID-19.

This clone is a singleton in its sample. V usage is TRBV2 and J usage is TRBJ1-5; D not resolved. The CDR3 extends over 14 amino acids. Per the germline V gene, CDR1 is SNHLY and CDR2 is FYNNEI. The germline V and J ends were trimmed by 4 bases and 7 bases, with 14 bases remaining between them. Here the CDR3 DNA reads TGTGCCAGCAGTGGTAACTCCCTTTTGCAGCCCCAGCATTTT. This encodes CASSGNSLLQPQHF. The variable domain in full, with the rest retrieved from reference TRBV2 and TRBJ1-5, is EPEVTQTPSHQVTQMGQEVILRCVPISNHLYFYWYRQILGQKVEFLVSFYNNEISEKSEIFDDQFSVERPDGSNFTLKIRSTKLEDSAMYFCASSGNSLLQPQHFGDGTRLSIL.

This clone was detected only once. V usage is TRBV7-6 and J usage is TRBJ2-2; 8 bases align to TRBD2. This CDR3 region has 16 residues. From germline, CDR1 is SGHVS and CDR2 FNYEAQ. V lost 5 bases and J lost 7; bases outside the gene matches: 12. The CDR3 DNA reads TGTGCCAGCAGCCCCCGTGGTAGCGGGACGGTCGGGGAGCTGTTTTTT. Translating it yields CASSPRGSGTVGELFF.

V usage is TRBV24-1 and J usage is TRBJ2-3; 8 bases are shared with TRBD1. Germline lookup yields CDR1 KGHDR and CDR2 SFDVKD. After removal of 4 bases from V and 3 bases from J, the junction contained 8 bases not matched to a gene. The CDR3 sequence is 16 residues long. DNA of the CDR3: TGTGCCACCAGTGACCCCCAGGGGGCATCGACAGATACGCAGTATTTT. Translation: CATSDPQGASTDTQYF.

This clone was counted between two and nine times. V usage is TRBV9 and J usage is TRBJ1-6; possible D gene TRBD1, 5 bases. Looked up from germline, CDR1 is SGDLS and CDR2 is YYNGEE. V lost 3 bases and J lost 8, with 12 bases in between. The CDR3 sequence is 14 residues long. CDR3 amino acids: CASSAQVNDSPLHF. The DNA of the CDR3 is TGTGCCAGCAGCGCACAGGTCAACGATTCACCCCTCCACTTT.

The chain employs TRBV6-6 and TRBJ2-7; D is perhaps TRBD2 (7 bases). The CDR3 sequence is 15 residues long. Germline assignment: CDR1 MNHNY and CDR2 SVGAGI (reference sequence). V was cut by 5 bases and J by 5 bases, with 19 bases left in between. CDR3 sequence (DNA): TGTGCCAGCAGTCGCCGTCGGGGGGCCGACCACGAGCAGTACTTC. This gives the protein CASSRRRGADHEQYF.

The chain joins TRBV3-1 (or the pseudogene TRBV3-2) to TRBJ1-1, with 8 bases aligning to TRBD1. There are 13 residues in the CDR3. V shed 4 bases and J 5 bases; nucleotides not matched to a gene: 3. Germline loops: CDR1 LGHDT, CDR2 YNNKEL (reference sequence). The CDR3: CASSRTGGTEAFF. The CDR3 nucleotides are TGTGCCAGCAGCCGCACAGGGGGGACTGAAGCTTTCTTT.

The chain has TRBV7-9 and TRBJ2-6; tentatively, D is TRBD1 (6 bases). Per the germline V gene, CDR1 is SEHNR and CDR2 is FQNEAQ (reference sequence). Trimming pared 6 bases from V and 3 bases from J, leaving 15 bases between. The CDR3 length is 16 residues. The chain's CDR3 is CASRATGSGGANVLTF. CDR3 nucleotide sequence: TGTGCCAGCAGGGCTACAGGGTCAGGTGGGGCCAACGTCCTGACTTTC.

The chain couples TRBV9 to TRBJ2-5, with 7 nucleotides matching TRBD1. The CDR3 extends over 14 amino acids. The trim removed 4 bases at V and 3 bases at J, leaving 6 bases unmatched. The germline V gene has CDR1 SGDLS and CDR2 YYNGEE. CDR3 nucleotide sequence: TGTGCCAGCAGCCGTAGGGGGCAGAAAGAGACCCAGTACTTC. It translates to CASSRRGQKETQYF.

The V gene is TRBV30, the J gene TRBJ1-2; TRBD1 matches at 9 bases. The CDR3 is 16 amino acids. The V and J ends lost 3 bases and 7 bases, in that order; junction bases with no gene match: 15. Germline V gene data show CDR1 as GTSNPN and CDR2 as SVGIG (reference sequence). CDR3 in DNA: TGTGCCTGGAGAGGCCTTAGGACAGGGGAAAGGCCTGGCTACACCTTC. Translation gives CAWRGLRTGERPGYTF.

The V gene is TRBV7-3, the J gene TRBJ1-6; D might be TRBD1 (6 bases). V was shortened by 5 bases and J by 9 bases, with 14 bases between the two germline ends. The CDR3 has 14 residues. The germline CDR1 and CDR2 sequences are SGHTA and FQGTGA. CDR3 in amino acids: CASSQQGGVSPLHF. Here the CDR3 DNA reads TGTGCCAGCAGCCAACAAGGGGGGGTTTCACCCCTCCACTTT. Variable domain in full (rest from reference TRBV7-3 and TRBJ1-6): GAGVSQTPSNKVTEKGKYVELRCDPISGHTALYWYRQSLGQGPEFLIYFQGTGAADDSGLPNDRFFAVRPEGSVSTLKIQRTERGDSAVYLCASSQQGGVSPLHFGNGTRLTVT.

V is TRBV7-2 and J is TRBJ1-3; the D gene is possibly TRBD1 (6 bases). The CDR3 spans 15 residues. CDR1 SGHTA and CDR2 FQGNSA come from the germline V gene. V lost 0 bases and J lost 0, with 6 bases in between. The CDR3: CASSLAGASGNTIYF. CDR3 nucleotide sequence: TGTGCCAGCAGCTTAGCGGGGGCCTCTGGAAACACCATATATTTT.

J is TRBJ1-6 and V is TRBV2, with D possibly TRBD1 on 6 matching bases. Germline V gene lookup returns CDR1 SNHLY and CDR2 FYNNEI. Trimming took 4 bases from V and 7 from J, leaving 8 bases between them. The CDR3 is 13 residues long. CDR3 region: CASSAQGNSPLHF. As DNA, the CDR3 is TGTGCCAGCAGTGCACAGGGAAATTCACCCCTCCACTTT. Full variable domain (rest looked up from reference TRBV2 and TRBJ1-6): EPEVTQTPSHQVTQMGQEVILRCVPISNHLYFYWYRQILGQKVEFLVSFYNNEISEKSEIFDDQFSVERPDGSNFTLKIRSTKLEDSAMYFCASSAQGNSPLHFGNGTRLTVT.

The chain joins TRBV11-3 to TRBJ1-1; possible D gene TRBD1, 5 bases. The germline V gene encodes CDR1 SGHNT and CDR2 YENEEA. CDR3 size: 12 residues. V was trimmed by 2 bases and J by 10 bases, leaving 11 bases between them. This CDR3 reads CASSLRGGIAFF. The CDR3 DNA reads TGTGCCAGCAGCTTAAGGGGTGGAATAGCTTTCTTT.

CDR3 amino acids: CAWAKDRGTYEQYF. The DNA for the CDR3 is TGTGCCTGGGCTAAGGACAGGGGGACCTACGAGCAGTACTTC. The chain has TRBV30 and TRBJ2-7; 10 bases fit TRBD1. The V gene end was trimmed by 5 bases and the J gene end by 2 bases; junction bases not matched to a gene: 6. The length of the CDR3 is 14 residues. Germline CDR1 reads GTSNPN; CDR2 reads SVGIG (reference sequence).

The count of this clone is one. The chain uses TRBV7-9 and TRBJ2-7; TRBD1 agrees at 7 bases. The J segment lost 2 bases and the V segment lost 3 bases, leaving 10 bases of the junction unmatched. The CDR3 is 16 amino acids. Germline V gene data show CDR1 as SEHNR and CDR2 as FQNEAQ (reference sequence). The CDR3 protein is CASSFQPRDSAYEQYF. Here the CDR3 DNA reads TGTGCCAGCAGCTTTCAGCCCCGGGACAGTGCCTACGAGCAGTACTTC.

V and J are TRBV4-3 and TRBJ2-7; 11 bases map to TRBD1. Germline V gene sequence: CDR1 LGHNA, CDR2 YSLEER. Trimming took 1 base from V and 3 from J; bases not matched to a gene: 5. The CDR3 consists of 16 residues. The CDR3 loop is CASSQARGTGGYEQYF. Written as DNA, the CDR3 is TGCGCCAGCAGCCAAGCCCGAGGGACAGGGGGCTACGAGCAGTACTTC.

This rearrangement joins TRBV5-1 to TRBJ2-7, with 8 bases that match TRBD2. J gave up 4 bases and V 4 bases, and 13 bases lay outside the gene matches. Germline-derived CDR1 and CDR2 are SGHRS and YFSETQ. CDR3 length: 16 residues. This CDR3 reads CASSLNGGSGGYEQYF. The CDR3 region has the DNA TGCGCCAGCAGCCTCAATGGGGGGAGCGGGGGATACGAGCAGTACTTC.